One sample yielded the 23 T cell receptor beta chains listed below, sequenced in a study of tumor-infiltrating lymphocytes in primary liver carcinoma. Using a constant-region primer together with ProtoScript II reverse transcriptase, TCR beta cDNA was made from approximately 500 ng of total RNA. The TCR beta library was amplified through three nested multiplex PCR rounds in a modified ARM-PCR procedure. It was with TRBV1-TRBV30 forward primers and a C-beta reverse primer that the first two PCR rounds were run, at around 11 cycles each. TCRdb re-derived calls from the multiplex PCR reads in MiXCR, one entry per CDR3 protein. The data hold almost 200,000 distinct CDR3 sequences, with about two thirds observed a single time. Unsorted whole blood yielded blood RNA, and germline DNA was extracted as well. The sample consisted of peripheral blood. The receptors were sampled from a woman between 55 and 75 years old with primary liver carcinoma and hepatitis B virus infection.

As concerns this clonotype: A much larger clone differs from this one at a single base, so this may be a read error. The J gene is TRBJ2-3, the V gene TRBV12-3 or TRBV12-4; D unresolved. The CDR3 runs to 11 residues. The CDR3 here is CASSFIDTEYF. DNA of the CDR3: TGTGCCAGCAGTTTTATAGATACGGAGTATTTT.

On this clonotype itself: Being one base from a much bigger clone, this may be a read error. The CDR3 does not close with the conserved phenylalanine or tryptophan, likely indicating a read error. V usage is TRBV5-8 and J usage is TRBJ2-7; no clear D gene. The germline V and J ends were trimmed by 1 base and 3 bases, with 14 bases remaining between them. Germline V gene data show CDR1 as SGHTS and CDR2 as YDEGEE. This CDR3 spans 15 amino acids. The CDR3, as DNA: TGTGCCAGCAGCTTGTACGCAGGTCTCAACTACGAGCAGTACCTC. Translation: CASSLYAGLNYEQYL.

Notes on this clonotype: Germline is not matched at one junction end, which may reflect a read error. This chain joins TRBV11-2 and TRBJ1-1; D gene unclear. This CDR3 has 16 residues. CDR1 SGHAT and CDR2 FQNNGV come from the germline V gene. In DNA form, the CDR3 reads TGTGCCAGCAGCTTAGAAGCGCAGATAATGAGCACTGAAGTTTTCTTT. It encodes CASSLEAQIMSTEVFF.

A note on this clonotype: The junction departs from the called germline gene at one end, perhaps through a read error. V and J are TRBV6-5 and TRBJ2-3; 7 nucleotides align to TRBD1. CDR1 and CDR2 (germline): MNHEY, SVGAGI. This CDR3 has 14 amino acids. The CDR3 nucleotides are TGTACCAGCAACTCGAGGGGGCGGTCAGATACGCAGTATTTT. Amino acid sequence: CTSNSRGRSDTQYF.

This clonotype was detected once. Since a much larger clone is just one base distant, this may be a read error. The V call is TRBV7-9, the J call TRBJ2-3, with D perhaps matching TRBD1 or TRBD2 (5 bases each). The CDR3 is made up of 15 amino acids. V was trimmed by 5 bases and J by 1 base, leaving 13 bases between them. Germline values: CDR1 SEHNR, CDR2 FQNEAQ (reference sequence). The DNA for the CDR3 is TGTGCCAGCAGCGTCCGGGACGCCCGCACAGATACGCAGTATTTT. Protein product: CASSVRDARTDTQYF.

The chain carries TRBV20-1 and TRBJ1-1; TRBD1 agrees at 9 bases. V lost 6 bases, J lost 0 bases, and 14 bases stayed unmatched. Germline CDR1 DFQATT, CDR2 SNEGSKA (reference sequence). The CDR3 spans 17 residues. CDR3 DNA sequence: TGCAGTGCAAACGACCCGGGACAGGGTAGCCTGAACACTGAAGCTTTCTTT. It specifies CSANDPGQGSLNTEAFF.

The rearrangement uses TRBV10-3 and TRBJ2-1, with TRBD2 matching over 8 bases. With 7 bases clipped from V and 6 bases from J, the junction kept 17 bases outside the gene matches. The CDR3 has 17 amino acids. The germline gives CDR1 ENHRY, CDR2 SYGVKD. DNA for the CDR3: TGTGCCATCAACAAGGGCCGAGAGCCGGGAGGGGGCAATGAGCAGTTCTTC. Protein product: CAINKGREPGGGNEQFF.

This chain connects TRBV28 to TRBJ2-7, with a possible D match to TRBD2 (6 bases). CDR1 is MDHEN, CDR2 SYDVKM, per germline. V lost 3 bases to trimming and J lost 0 bases, with 12 bases between them. The CDR3 runs to 15 residues. Here the CDR3 reads CASSLAGTTSYEQYF. DNA of the CDR3: TGTGCCAGCAGTTTGGCGGGGACGACCTCCTACGAGCAGTACTTC.

A remark on this clonotype: A much larger clone differs from this one at a single base, so this may be a read error. The chain combines TRBV6-6 with TRBJ1-1; TRBD1 is a possible D gene (6 bases). This CDR3 has 14 residues. Between the trimmed V and J ends, which lost 5 bases and 1 base, there was a span of 11 bases. Germline-derived CDR1 and CDR2 are MNHNY and SVGAGI (reference sequence). CDR3 in DNA: TGTGCCAGCAGTGGAGGGACACCGAACACTGAAGCTTTCTTT. Residues: CASSGGTPNTEAFF.

Remarks on this clonotype: At one end, the junction sequence differs from germline, possibly due to a read error. V and J are TRBV11-2 and TRBJ2-1; D possibly matches TRBD1 or TRBD2 (5 bases each). The V gene's germline CDR1 is SGHAT and CDR2 FQNNGV. CDR3 length: 21 residues. This CDR3 is CASILAATGQRYRLYANEQFF. The CDR3 DNA sequence: TGTGCCAGCATCTTAGCCGCAACAGGCCAGCGTTACCGACTATACGCCAATGAGCAGTTCTTC.

This clonotype was seen just once. One end of the junction fails to match germline, which may point to a read error. This chain connects TRBV11-2 to TRBJ1-1; D unclear. From germline, CDR1 is SGHAT and CDR2 FQNNGV. The CDR3 spans 13 residues. For the CDR3, the DNA is TGTGCCAGCAGCTTAGACCTGAAGACTGAAGCTTTCTTT. As protein: CASSLDLKTEAFF.

Turning to this clonotype: The germline gene is not matched at one end of the junction; a read error may be the cause. This chain uses TRBV6-1 with TRBJ2-6; TRBD1 is a possible D gene (6 bases). The CDR3 covers 19 residues. Looked up from germline, CDR1 is MNHNS and CDR2 is SASEGT. This chain's CDR3 is CTSRAFQGRGRSGANVLTF. As DNA, the CDR3 is TGTACCAGCAGGGCCTTTCAGGGCAGGGGCCGCTCTGGGGCCAACGTCCTGACTTTC.

Details on this clonotype: Germline and junction disagree at one end, which may indicate a read error. V is TRBV4-1 and J is TRBJ1-5; 8 bases agree with TRBD1. The CDR3 covers 15 residues. Germline values: CDR1 MGHRA, CDR2 YSYEKL. Here the CDR3 reads CASNQDRGLNQPQHF. CDR3 bases: TGCGCCAGCAACCAAGACAGGGGCCTTAATCAGCCCCAGCATTTT.

This clonotype has only a few counts. Possible read error: a much larger clone is one base away. The chain recombines TRBV12-3 or TRBV12-4 with TRBJ2-5; D gene uncertain. The CDR3 loop spans 12 amino acids. The CDR3 protein is CASGLNGETQYF. The CDR3 DNA reads as TGTGCCAGCGGTTTAAATGGGGAGACCCAGTACTTC.

V and J are TRBV2 and TRBJ2-1; D uncertain. The CDR3 is 12 amino acids. Trimming took off 6 bases at V and 5 bases at J, with 8 bases between the two ends. Per germline, CDR1 SNHLY and CDR2 FYNNEI. CDR3 bases: TGTGCCAGCAGACGTGACCACAATGAGCAGTTCTTC. Translating it yields CASRRDHNEQFF.

The CDR3 sequence is CASSGRGGYNEQFF. CDR3 nucleotides: TGCGCCAGCAGTGGGAGAGGAGGGTACAATGAGCAGTTCTTC. The chain uses TRBV5-1 and TRBJ2-1, with D possibly being TRBD2 (6 bases). The CDR3 runs to 14 residues. The germline V gene has CDR1 SGHRS and CDR2 YFSETQ. V dropped 5 bases and J dropped 4 bases, with 13 bases sitting between them.

This clonotype was found a few times. The junction does not match germline at one end; this may be a read error. The genes are TRBV10-2 and TRBJ1-5, with TRBD1 matching over 9 bases. Looked up from germline, CDR1 is WSHSY and CDR2 is SAAADI. The CDR3 is 14 residues long. The CDR3 protein is CASSGTGLNQLQHF. DNA for the CDR3: TGCGCCAGCTCCGGGACAGGGCTCAATCAGCTCCAGCATTTT.

Comments on this clonotype: A read error may be the cause here, since a much bigger clone is one base away. The rearrangement uses TRBV12-3 or TRBV12-4 and TRBJ1-2, with 7 bases matching TRBD1. The CDR3 covers 13 residues. For the CDR3, the DNA is TGTACCAGCAGCAATCCAGGGGGTTATGGCTACACCTTC. Residues: CTSSNPGGYGYTF.

Remarks on this clonotype: It is likely a read error, because the conserved phenylalanine at the end of the CDR3 is missing. The rearrangement links TRBV11-2 to TRBJ2-2; D is undetermined. The CDR3 has 14 amino acids. Germline CDR1 and CDR2: SGHAT and FQNNGV. CDR3 coding DNA: TGTGTCAGCAGCTTACACCCGAACACCGGGGAGCTGTTTTCT. Protein: CVSSLHPNTGELFS.

In this sample, this clonotype turned up a few times. The chain combines TRBV29-1 with TRBJ2-7; tentatively, D is TRBD1 (5 bases). The CDR3 totals 13 residues. The ends were cut back, 5 bases at V and 7 bases at J, with 18 bases in the middle. CDR1 is SQVTM, CDR2 ANQGSEA, per germline. The CDR3 here is CSVTGAGSEEQYF. The CDR3 DNA sequence: TGCAGCGTTACTGGGGCAGGGTCTGAAGAGCAGTACTTC.

In the case of this clonotype: A read error may be the cause here, since a much bigger clone is one base away. This sequence joins TRBV6-6 and TRBJ2-1, with D possibly TRBD2 on 6 matching bases. This CDR3 region has 14 residues. From germline, CDR1 is MNHNY and CDR2 SVGAGI (reference sequence). CDR3 coding DNA: TGTGCCAGCAGGCGGGACCTAACTTACAATGACCAGTTCTTC. It is translated as CASRRDLTYNDQFF.

This rearrangement joins TRBV20-1 to TRBJ1-1; D uncertain. The V gene lost 3 bases and the J gene lost 6 bases, with 8 bases spanning the gap. The germline CDR1 and CDR2 sequences are DFQATT and SNEGSKA (reference sequence). This CDR3 comprises 11 residues. In nucleotides, the CDR3 is TGCAGTGCTAGGGAAGTTCCTGAAGCTTTCTTT. This translates into CSAREVPEAFF.

With regard to this clonotype: A much larger clone sits a single nucleotide away, making a read error possible. Because the CDR3 is missing its conserved closing phenylalanine or tryptophan, this is likely a read error. V and J are TRBV6-5 and TRBJ2-7; the D is unclear. The germline CDR1 and CDR2 sequences are MNHEY and SVGAGI. The CDR3 consists of 13 residues. V gave up 4 bases and J gave up 4 bases, with 11 bases separating them. The CDR3 DNA reads as TGTGCCAGCAGTTTCCGCCGGAATTACGAGCAGTACCTC. Translating it yields CASSFRRNYEQYL.